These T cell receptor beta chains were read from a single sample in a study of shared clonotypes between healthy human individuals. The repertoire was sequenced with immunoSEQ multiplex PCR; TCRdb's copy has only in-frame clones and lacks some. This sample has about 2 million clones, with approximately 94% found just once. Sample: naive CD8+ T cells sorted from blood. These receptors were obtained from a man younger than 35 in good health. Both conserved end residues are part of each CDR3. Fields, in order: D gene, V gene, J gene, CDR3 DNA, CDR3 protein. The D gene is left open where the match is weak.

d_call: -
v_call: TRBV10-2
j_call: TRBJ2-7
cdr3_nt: TGCGCCAGCAGTGATGGGTCCTCGGAGCAGTACTTC
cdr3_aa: CASSDGSSEQYF

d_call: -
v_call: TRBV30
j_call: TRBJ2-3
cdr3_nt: TGTGCCTGGAGTGATCAAGGGGGCACAGATACGCAGTATTTT
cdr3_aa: CAWSDQGGTDTQYF

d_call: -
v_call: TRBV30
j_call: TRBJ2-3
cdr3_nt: TGTGCCTGGAGTACTACAGGGCTTGGCACAGATACGCAGTATTTT
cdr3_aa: CAWSTTGLGTDTQYF

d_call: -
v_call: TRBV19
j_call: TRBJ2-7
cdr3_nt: TGTGCCAGTAGTATTATCGGTGTGGGTACCTACGAGCAGTACTTC
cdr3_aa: CASSIIGVGTYEQYF

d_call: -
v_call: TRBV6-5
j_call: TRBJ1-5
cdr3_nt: TGTGCCAGCAGTCCAACCCCTTCGGCTCAGCCCCAGCATTTT
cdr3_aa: CASSPTPSAQPQHF

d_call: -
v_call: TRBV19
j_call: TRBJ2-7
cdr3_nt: TGTGCCAGTAGTAGCCTATACGAGCAGTACTTC
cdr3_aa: CASSSLYEQYF

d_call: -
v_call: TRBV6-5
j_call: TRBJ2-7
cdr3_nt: TGTGCCAGCAGTTACTCGGAGGGGAACGACGAGCAGTACTTC
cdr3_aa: CASSYSEGNDEQYF

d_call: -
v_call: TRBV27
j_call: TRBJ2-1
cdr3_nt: TGTGCCAGCAGTTTTACCAACAGAACCCTCTACAATGAGCAGTTCTTC
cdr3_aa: CASSFTNRTLYNEQFF

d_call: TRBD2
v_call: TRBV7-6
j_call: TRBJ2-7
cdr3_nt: TGTGCCAGCAGCCCTGGGACTAGCGGGACCTACGAGCAGTACTTC
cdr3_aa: CASSPGTSGTYEQYF

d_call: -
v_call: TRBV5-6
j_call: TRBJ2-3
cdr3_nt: TGTGCCAGCAGCTTGGGTCCAGGGACCCCAGATACGCAGTATTTT
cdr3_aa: CASSLGPGTPDTQYF

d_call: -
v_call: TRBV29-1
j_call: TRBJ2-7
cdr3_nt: TGCAGCGTTTGGACAGAGAGTGGGGAGCAGTACTTC
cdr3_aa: CSVWTESGEQYF

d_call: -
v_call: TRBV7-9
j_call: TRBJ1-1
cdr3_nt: TGTGCCAGCAGCTCCCCCGACTTTTTGCCGACTGAAGCTTTCTTT
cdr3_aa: CASSSPDFLPTEAFF

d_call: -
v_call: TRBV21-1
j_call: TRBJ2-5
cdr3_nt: TGTGCCAGCAGCAAAGTGCGGCCCAGGGGAGAGACCCAGTACTTC
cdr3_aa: CASSKVRPRGETQYF

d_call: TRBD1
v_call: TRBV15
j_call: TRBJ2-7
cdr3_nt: TGTGCCACCAGCAGAGTACAGGGGGCGGATTACGAGCAGTACTTC
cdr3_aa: CATSRVQGADYEQYF

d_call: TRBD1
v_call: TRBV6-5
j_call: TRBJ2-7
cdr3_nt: TGTGCCAGCAGTTACGGCGGACAGGGCTACGAGCAGTACTTC
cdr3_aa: CASSYGGQGYEQYF

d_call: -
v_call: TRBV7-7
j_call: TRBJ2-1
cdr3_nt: TGTGCTAGCAGCTTAGACTTTAGGGATGAGCAGTTCTTC
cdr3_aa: CASSLDFRDEQFF

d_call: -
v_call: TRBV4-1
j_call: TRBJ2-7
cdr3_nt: TGCGCCAGCAGCCAAACACCCCCCTACGAGCAGTACTTC
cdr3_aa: CASSQTPPYEQYF

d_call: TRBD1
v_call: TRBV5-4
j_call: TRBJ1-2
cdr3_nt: TGTGCCAGCAGCCCAGGACAGGGGAATGGCTACACCTTC
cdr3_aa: CASSPGQGNGYTF

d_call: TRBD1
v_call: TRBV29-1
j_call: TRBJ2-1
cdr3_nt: TGCAGCGGTGGGACAGTATACTACAATGAGCAGTTCTTC
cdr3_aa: CSGGTVYYNEQFF

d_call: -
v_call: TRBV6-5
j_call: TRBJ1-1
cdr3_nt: TGTGCCAGCAGTTCCATACAGGAAACGGACACTGAAGCTTTCTTT
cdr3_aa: CASSSIQETDTEAFF

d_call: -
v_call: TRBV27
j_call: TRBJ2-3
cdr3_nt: TGTGCCAGCAGTTTTCCAGGGCCGAACACAGATACGCAGTATTTT
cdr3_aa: CASSFPGPNTDTQYF

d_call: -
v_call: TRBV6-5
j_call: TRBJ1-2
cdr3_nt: TGTGCCAGCAGTTACTCGGCAGGGGAAAAGTTCTATGGCTACACCTTC
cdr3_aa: CASSYSAGEKFYGYTF

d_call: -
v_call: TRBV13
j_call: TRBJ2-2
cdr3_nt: TGTGCCAGCAGCTTAGATCGGGAAGGCTCTACCGGGGAGCTGTTTTTT
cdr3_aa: CASSLDREGSTGELFF

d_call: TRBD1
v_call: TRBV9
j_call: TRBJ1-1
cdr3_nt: TGTGCCAGCAGCGTAAACAGGGGACCCAACACTGAAGCTTTCTTT
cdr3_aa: CASSVNRGPNTEAFF

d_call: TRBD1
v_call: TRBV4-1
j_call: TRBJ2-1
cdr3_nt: TGCGCCAGCAGCCAAGATCCAGGGGGCAATGAGCAGTTCTTC
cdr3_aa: CASSQDPGGNEQFF

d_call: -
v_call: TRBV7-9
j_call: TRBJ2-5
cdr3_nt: TGTGCCAGCAGCTTAGAGGCCCTCAGTGAGACCCAGTACTTC
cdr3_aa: CASSLEALSETQYF

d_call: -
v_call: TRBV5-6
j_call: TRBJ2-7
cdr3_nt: TGTGCCAGCAGCTTTTCTTTCAGGGGCGTTTCCTTCGAGCAGTACTTC
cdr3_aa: CASSFSFRGVSFEQYF